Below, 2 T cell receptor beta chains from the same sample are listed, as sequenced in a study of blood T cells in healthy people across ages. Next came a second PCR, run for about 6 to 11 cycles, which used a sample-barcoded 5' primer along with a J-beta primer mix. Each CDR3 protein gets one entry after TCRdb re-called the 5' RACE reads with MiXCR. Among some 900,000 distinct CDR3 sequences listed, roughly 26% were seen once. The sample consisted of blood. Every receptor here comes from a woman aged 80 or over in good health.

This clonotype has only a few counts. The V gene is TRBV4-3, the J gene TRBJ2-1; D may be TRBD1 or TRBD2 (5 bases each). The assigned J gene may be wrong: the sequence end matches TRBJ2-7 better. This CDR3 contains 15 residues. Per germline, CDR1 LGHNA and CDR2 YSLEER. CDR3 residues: CASSQGFGTYNEQYF. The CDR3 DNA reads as TGCGCCAGCAGCCAAGGATTCGGGACCTACAATGAGCAGTACTTC.

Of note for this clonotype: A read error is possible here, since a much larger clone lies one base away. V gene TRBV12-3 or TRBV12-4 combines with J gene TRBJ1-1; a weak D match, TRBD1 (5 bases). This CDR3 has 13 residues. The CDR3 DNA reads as TGTGCCAACAAAGGACATTCGAACACTGAAGCTTTATTT. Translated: CANKGHSNTEALF.